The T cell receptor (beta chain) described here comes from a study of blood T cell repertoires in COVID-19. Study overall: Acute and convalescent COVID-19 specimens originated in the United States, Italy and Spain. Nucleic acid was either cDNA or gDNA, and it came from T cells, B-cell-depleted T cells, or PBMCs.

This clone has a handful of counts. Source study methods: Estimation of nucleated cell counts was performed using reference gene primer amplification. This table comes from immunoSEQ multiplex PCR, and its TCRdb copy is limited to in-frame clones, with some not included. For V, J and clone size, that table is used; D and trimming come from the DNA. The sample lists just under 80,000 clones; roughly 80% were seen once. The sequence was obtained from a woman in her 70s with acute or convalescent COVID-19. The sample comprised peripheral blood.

The DNA of the CDR3 is TGCAGCGTTGCCGTGGGAGCTACAAATGAGCAGTTCTTC. Amino acid sequence: CSVAVGATNEQFF. The rearrangement uses TRBV29-1 and TRBJ2-1; TRBD2 might be the D (5 bases). Trimming took off 4 bases at V and 7 bases at J, with 14 bases between the two ends. Germline lookup yields CDR1 SQVTM and CDR2 ANQGSEA. The CDR3 extends over 13 amino acids.